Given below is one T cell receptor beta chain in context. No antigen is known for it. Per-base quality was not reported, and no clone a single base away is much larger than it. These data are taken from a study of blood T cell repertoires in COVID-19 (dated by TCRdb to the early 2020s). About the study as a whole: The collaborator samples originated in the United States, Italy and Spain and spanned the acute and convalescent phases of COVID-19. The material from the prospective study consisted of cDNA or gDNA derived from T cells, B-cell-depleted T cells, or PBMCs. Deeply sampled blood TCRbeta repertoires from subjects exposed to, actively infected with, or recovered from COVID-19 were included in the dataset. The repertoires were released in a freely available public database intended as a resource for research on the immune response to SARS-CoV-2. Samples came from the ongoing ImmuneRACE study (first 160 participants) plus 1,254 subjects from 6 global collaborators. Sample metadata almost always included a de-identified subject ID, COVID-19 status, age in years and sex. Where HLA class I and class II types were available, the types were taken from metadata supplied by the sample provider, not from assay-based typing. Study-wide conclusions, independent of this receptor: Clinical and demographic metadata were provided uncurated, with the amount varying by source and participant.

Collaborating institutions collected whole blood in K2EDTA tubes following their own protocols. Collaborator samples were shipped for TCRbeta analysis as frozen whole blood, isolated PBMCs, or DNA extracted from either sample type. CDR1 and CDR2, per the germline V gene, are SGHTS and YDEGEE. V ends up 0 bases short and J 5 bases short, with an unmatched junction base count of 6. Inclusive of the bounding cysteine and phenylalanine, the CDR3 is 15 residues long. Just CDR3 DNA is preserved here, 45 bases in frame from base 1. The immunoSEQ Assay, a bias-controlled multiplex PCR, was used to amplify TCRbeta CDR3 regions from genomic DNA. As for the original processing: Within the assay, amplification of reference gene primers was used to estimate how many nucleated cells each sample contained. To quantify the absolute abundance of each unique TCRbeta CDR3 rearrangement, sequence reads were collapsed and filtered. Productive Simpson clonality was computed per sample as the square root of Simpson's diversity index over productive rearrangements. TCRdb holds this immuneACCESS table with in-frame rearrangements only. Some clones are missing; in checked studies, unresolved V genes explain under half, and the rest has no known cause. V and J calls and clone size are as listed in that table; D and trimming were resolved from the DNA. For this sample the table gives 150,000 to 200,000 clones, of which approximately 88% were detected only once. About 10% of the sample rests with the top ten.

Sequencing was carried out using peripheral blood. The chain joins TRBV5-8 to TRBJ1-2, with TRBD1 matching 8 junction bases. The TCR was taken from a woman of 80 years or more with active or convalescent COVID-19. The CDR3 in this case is CASSLGTGLGYGYTF. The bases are TGTGCCAGCAGCTTGGGGACAGGGTTAGGATATGGCTACACCTTC.